A selection of T cell receptor beta chains follows, all from one sample in a study of OX40 agonist ivuxolimab in advanced cancers. The data were produced by immunoSEQ multiplex PCR, yet TCRdb's version contains in-frame clones alone and is incomplete. The sample records approximately 70,000 clones, 70% to 90% being singletons. Source: CD4+ or CD8+ T cells sorted from blood, taken in a trial of the OX40 agonist ivuxolimab. Receptor source: an adult with an advanced solid tumor such as melanoma, head and neck, liver or kidney cancer. Both conserved end residues are part of each CDR3. Fields, in order: V gene, J gene, clone size, D gene, CDR3 DNA, CDR3 protein. A D gene is named only where the DNA matches it firmly. The size field is filled for only some rows; it gives once, few, many or a size class.

>TRBV5-6|TRBJ2-7|-|TRBD1
TGTGCCAGCAGCCTAACAGGGGCCCTTCTCTCCTACGAGCAGTACTTC
CASSLTGALLSYEQYF
>TRBV19|TRBJ2-7|-|-
TGTGCCAGCGGGACGGTCGCCGAGCAGTACTTC
CASGTVAEQYF
>TRBV5-1|TRBJ2-7|-|TRBD2
TGCGCCAGCAGCCGGGAGGGCTACGAGCAGTACTTC
CASSREGYEQYF
>TRBV2|TRBJ2-5|-|-
TGTGCCAGTAGGGGTGACCGAGAGACCCAGTACTTC
CASRGDRETQYF
>TRBV18|TRBJ1-2|-|-
TGTGCCAGCTCACCTGAGGCCCGCACAGAATCCTATGGCTACACCTTC
CASSPEARTESYGYTF
>TRBV7-9|TRBJ2-2|-|-
TGTGCCAGCAGCTTAGCGGGGAGACCCGGCTCCGGGGAGCTGTTTTTT
CASSLAGRPGSGELFF
>TRBV7-9|TRBJ2-7|-|TRBD2
TGTGCCAGCAGCTTAGCGGGACTAGCGACCTACGAGCAGTACTTC
CASSLAGLATYEQYF
>TRBV25-1|TRBJ2-1|-|-
TGTGCCAGCAGTGAATTGGGTTCACCCTCCTACAATGAGCAGTTCTTC
CASSELGSPSYNEQFF
>TRBV28|TRBJ1-1|-|-
TGTGCCAGCAGTCCCCCTACAGGCCCGAACACTGAAGCTTTCTTT
CASSPPTGPNTEAFF
>TRBV7-9|TRBJ2-7|-|TRBD2
TGTGCCAGCAGCCAACTAGCGGGAGGCTTATCCGAGCAGTACTTC
CASSQLAGGLSEQYF
>TRBV6-5|TRBJ2-1|-|-
TGTGCCAGCGGCCGGGGGGCCGGCAATGAGCAGTTCTTC
CASGRGAGNEQFF
>TRBV7-2|TRBJ2-5|-|-
TGTGCCAGCAGCTCCTCCAGCAGGCCCATAGAGACCCAGTACTTC
CASSSSSRPIETQYF
>TRBV7-2|TRBJ2-7|-|TRBD2
TGTGCCAGCAGCGGCCGACTAGCGGGAGAATCCTACTTC
CASSGRLAGESYF
>TRBV29-1|TRBJ1-2|-|-
TGCAGCGTTGAAGGGTCCGGGGACTATGGCTACACCTTC
CSVEGSGDYGYTF
>TRBV6-5|TRBJ2-7|-|-
TGTGCCAGCAGTTACCGCAGGGGCTCCTACGAGCAGTACTTC
CASSYRRGSYEQYF
>TRBV5-1|TRBJ2-7|-|TRBD2
TGCGCCAGCAGCTTCTCCGGGGGGGGAGCCTACGAGCAGTACTTC
CASSFSGGGAYEQYF
>TRBV6-5|TRBJ2-5|once|-
TGTGCCAGCAGTCCCGGGGAGACCCAGTACTTC
CASSPGETQYF
>TRBV4-2|TRBJ2-7|-|-
TGTGCCAGCAGCCAATCAACCGGGACTGGGCCCTCCTACGAGCAGTACTTC
CASSQSTGTGPSYEQYF
>TRBV7-9|TRBJ2-1|-|-
TGTGCCAGCAGCGCTGACAGCTCCTACAATGAGCAGTTCTTC
CASSADSSYNEQFF
>TRBV4-1|TRBJ2-1|-|TRBD2
TGCGCCAGCAGCCAGGGAGGAGCCGGACTAGCGGGCGAGCAGTTCTTC
CASSQGGAGLAGEQFF
>TRBV10-1|TRBJ2-6|-|-
TGCGCCAGCAGTGACCCGGGTTCCTCTGGGGCCAACGTCCTGACTTTC
CASSDPGSSGANVLTF
>TRBV19|TRBJ2-7|-|-
TGTGCCAGTAGTCTGGGACTGGTGTACGAGCAGTACTTC
CASSLGLVYEQYF